The sequence of this T cell receptor (beta chain) was determined in a study of T cell responses to AZD1222 COVID-19 vaccine (dated by TCRdb to the early 2020s). About the study as a whole: Because spike-specific TCR depth and breadth did not differ between the two schedules, AZD1222 recipients who got a second dose at roughly 4 weeks were pooled with those who got a second dose at roughly 12 weeks. A total of 230 to 250 trial participants underwent TCR sequencing, of whom approximately 200 had received two doses of AZD1222 and 26 had received two doses of the MenACWY control vaccine. Trial participants were enrolled by age into 18-55, 56-69 and 70-plus year subgroups, with 148, 28 and 57 TCR-sequenced participants respectively.

Beyond this particular receptor, the publication reports: Reportedly, almost half of the unique spike-specific TCRs recognized epitopes lying outside the regions that are mutated in the B.1.351 and B.1.1.7 variants. Spike-specific TCR breadth and depth rose significantly after two AZD1222 doses compared with day 0 and with MenACWY recipients. Participants were mostly white British, with more females than males. The authors suggested clonal diversity may have been underestimated. Conclusions about previously exposed vaccinees are limited, since just five or six AZD1222 recipients were seropositive for SARS-CoV-2 at baseline. The 56-69-year group was small, and its depth increase did not reach significance, likely because of low power. Vaccine-associated CD4 TCRs spanned the whole spike protein, with dominant responses in regions 160-218 and 743-854. Because no samples from the day 14 peak response were available, repertoires could be characterized only after the peak T cell response.

From V the trimming removes 3 bases and from J it removes 5 bases, while the gene matches leave 12 bases of the junction unaccounted for. Measured from the cysteine to the phenylalanine, the CDR3 is 16 residues long. Just CDR3 DNA is preserved here, 48 bases in frame from base 1. In regard to this clone: This clone's antigen is unknown. No base quality information exists; no much larger clone differs at one position.

The CDR3 regions of human TCRbeta chains were subjected to immunosequencing. The original pipeline was this. TCRs in the repertoires were matched against a reference library of SARS-CoV-2-specific TCRs that had been generated with the MIRA antigen-specificity platform. Breadth was defined as the fraction of unique TCRs that were SARS-CoV-2-associated, and depth was defined as the fraction of total T cells that were SARS-CoV-2-associated. Using the MIRA data, every spike-specific TCR was mapped to the spike region that the TCR reacted to and assigned to either a CD4 or a CD8 class. Log10-transformed breadth and depth values were compared by one-way ANOVA with Sidak's multiple comparisons tests. TCRdb took over this immuneACCESS table, retaining in-frame rearrangements with V and J assigned. Such tables are incomplete; in checked studies, under half of the missing clones stem from an unresolved V gene, and the remainder is unexplained. That table gives V, J and clone size, and the DNA gave D and trimming. Present in this sample are some 40,000 clones, around 80% of which were seen just once. The top ten hold about 3.8% of the sample.

This specimen's time point label, interpreted: baseline before first vaccination. Samples from vaccinated people were obtained from the UK trials COV001 and COV002, which included a single-blind randomized controlled phase 2/3 trial of AZD1222 (ChAdOx1 nCoV-19) in healthy adults. For TCRbeta chain sequencing, PBMC samples were collected from trial participants at day 0 and at day 28 after the second dose. The source was peripheral blood, collected on day 0 of AZD1222 vaccination. The chain joins TRBV23-1 to TRBJ2-5; TRBD1 aligns with 7 central bases. TRBV23-1 is identified as an open reading frame with a role that is uncertain. The source is an adult in good health. This receptor has the CDR3 CASSQLTGEGWETQYF. The DNA reads TGCGCCAGCAGTCAGCTCACAGGGGAAGGATGGGAGACCCAGTACTTC.